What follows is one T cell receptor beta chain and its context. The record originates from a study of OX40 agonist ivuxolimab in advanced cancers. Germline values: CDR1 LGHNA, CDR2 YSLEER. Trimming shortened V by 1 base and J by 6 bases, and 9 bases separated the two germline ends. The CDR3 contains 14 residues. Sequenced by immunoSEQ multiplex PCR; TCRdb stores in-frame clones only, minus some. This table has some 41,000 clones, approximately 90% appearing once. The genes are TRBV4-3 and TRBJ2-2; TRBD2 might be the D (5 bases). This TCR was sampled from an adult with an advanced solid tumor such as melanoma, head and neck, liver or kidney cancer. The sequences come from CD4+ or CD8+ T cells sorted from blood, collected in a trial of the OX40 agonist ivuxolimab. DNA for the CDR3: TGCGCCAGCAGCCAAGGCCCGCGGGCCGGGGAGCTGTTTTTT. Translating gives CASSQGPRAGELFF.